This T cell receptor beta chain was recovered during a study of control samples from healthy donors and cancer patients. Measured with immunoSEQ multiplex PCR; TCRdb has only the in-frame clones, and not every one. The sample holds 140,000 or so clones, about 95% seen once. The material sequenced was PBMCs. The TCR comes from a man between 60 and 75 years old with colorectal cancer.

CDR3 nucleotides: TGTGCCAGCAGTGAATTAGGTTCAGCCACAACCTCCTACGAGCAGTACTTC. The encoded protein is CASSELGSATTSYEQYF. This rearrangement joins TRBV6-1 to TRBJ2-7; D gene uncertain. Germline-derived CDR1 and CDR2 are MNHNS and SASEGT. Trimming cost V 2 bases and J 0 bases, with 17 bases left between them. The CDR3 spans 17 residues.